The 10 T cell receptor beta chains reported below all come from one sample, sequenced in a study of T cell changes during pregnancy in multiple sclerosis. The assay was immunoSEQ multiplex PCR, and TCRdb's table has in-frame clones only and misses some. The table records some 64,000 clones, 92% of them present only once. Sequenced material: peripheral blood, taken after pregnancy. These receptors were taken from a female donor with multiple sclerosis, enrolled in a pregnancy study.

V usage is TRBV5-1 and J usage is TRBJ1-2, with 9 nucleotides matching TRBD1. Germline V CDR1 and CDR2: SGHRS, YFSETQ. The CDR3 length is 13 residues. V shed 2 bases, J shed 6 bases, and the junction held 2 bases outside the gene matches. The CDR3 sequence is CASSLGQGNGYTF. CDR3 bases: TGCGCCAGCAGCTTAGGACAGGGGAATGGCTACACCTTC. The full variable domain, completed using reference TRBV5-1 and TRBJ1-2, is KAGVTQTPRYLIKTRGQQVTLSCSPISGHRSVSWYQQTPGQGLQFLFEYFSETQRNKGNFPGRFSGRQFSNSRSEMNVSTLELGDSALYLCASSLGQGNGYTFGSGTRLTVV.

This rearrangement joins TRBV29-1 to TRBJ1-5; the D gene is possibly TRBD1 (6 bases). The germline V and J ends were trimmed by 5 bases and 1 base, with 9 bases remaining between them. Germline lookup yields CDR1 SQVTM and CDR2 ANQGSEA. The CDR3 runs 13 residues. Written as DNA, the CDR3 is TGCAGCGTTTCAGGACAGAGCAATCAGCCCCAGCATTTT. Translated, it gives CSVSGQSNQPQHF.

This chain joins TRBV27 and TRBJ1-4, with 9 bases matching TRBD1. The CDR3 consists of 14 residues. Germline V gene lookup returns CDR1 MNHEY and CDR2 SMNVEV (reference sequence). V shed 6 bases, J shed 8 bases, and the junction held 7 bases outside the gene matches. The DNA of the CDR3 is TGTGCCAGCAGCCCCGGGACAGGGCAAGAAAAACTGTTTTTT. Its translation: CASSPGTGQEKLFF.

The table lists this clone with a few counts. V usage is TRBV1 and J usage is TRBJ1-5; the table's D call TRBD1 went unverified against the DNA. TRBV1 is flagged as a pseudogene. The CDR3 contains 17 residues. The CDR3 region has the DNA TGCACCAGCAGCCAAGATCGGGGGACAGGGGGTTTCCAGCCCCAGCATTTT. This translates into CTSSQDRGTGGFQPQHF.

This rearrangement joins TRBV28 to TRBJ1-5; D uncertain. The CDR3 is 14 residues long. Germline values: CDR1 MDHEN, CDR2 SYDVKM. The V end was cut by 3 bases, the J end by 3 bases, with 9 bases between. The CDR3 sequence: CASSFWSDNQPQHF. As DNA, the CDR3 is TGTGCCAGCAGTTTCTGGTCAGACAATCAGCCCCAGCATTTT. The variable domain in full, completed from reference TRBV28 and TRBJ1-5, reads DVKVTQSSRYLVKRTGEKVFLECVQDMDHENMFWYRQDPGLGLRLIYFSYDVKMKEKGDIPEGYSVSREKKERFSLILESASTNQTSMYLCASSFWSDNQPQHFGDGTRLSIL.

The V gene is TRBV18, the J gene TRBJ1-5; no definite D call. With 4 bases removed from V and 4 bases from J, the gap between germline ends came to 8 bases. CDR3 length: 13 amino acids. CDR1 and CDR2 from the germline V gene are KGHSH and LQKENI. The CDR3 coding sequence is TGTGCCAGCTCACGATCGGAGAATCAGCCCCAGCATTTT. It yields the protein CASSRSENQPQHF.

In its sample, this clone was seen a few times. This chain uses TRBV5-4 with TRBJ1-1; weak D call: TRBD1 (5 bases). CDR3 size: 14 residues. Between the trimmed V and J ends, which lost 6 bases and 1 base, there was a span of 13 bases. Germline V gene lookup returns CDR1 SGHNT and CDR2 YYREEE (reference sequence). Here the CDR3 reads CASNAQDKNTEAFF. DNA of the CDR3: TGTGCCAGCAACGCCCAGGACAAGAACACTGAAGCTTTCTTT.

With respect to this clone: Relative to the germline gene, one junction end is altered; a read error may explain this. This sample includes further DNA sequences coding for the same CDR3. The chain couples TRBV28 to TRBJ1-4, with unresolved D. Germline CDR1 and CDR2: MDHEN and SYDVKM. The CDR3 has 14 amino acids. The CDR3 reads CASSLYGENEKLFF. In DNA, the CDR3 is TGTGCCAGCAGTTTGTACGGTGAGAATGAAAAGCTGTTTTTT.

V and J are TRBV19 and TRBJ2-7, with a possible D match to TRBD1 (7 bases). The CDR3 spans 16 residues. Per the germline V gene, CDR1 is LNHDA and CDR2 is SQIVND (reference sequence). V lost 5 bases, J lost 1 base, and 18 bases lay in between. CDR3 in amino acids: CASSGYSEGASYEQYF. DNA for the CDR3: TGTGCCAGTAGTGGATATTCGGAGGGGGCGTCCTACGAGCAGTACTTC.

This chain connects TRBV5-1 to TRBJ1-4; no definite D call. The CDR3 has 14 amino acids. V was pared by 2 bases and J by 4 bases, with 9 bases between. In germline, CDR1 is SGHRS, CDR2 YFSETQ. The CDR3 coding sequence is TGCGCCAGCAGCTTCCAGGCGGGTAATGAAAAACTGTTTTTT. Amino acid sequence: CASSFQAGNEKLFF.